The 10 T cell receptor beta chains presented below share a single source sample, sequenced in a study of blood T cells in healthy people across ages. A sample-barcoded 5' primer and a J-beta primer mix were used in a second PCR of about 7 to 12 cycles. TCRdb analysed the 5' RACE reads with MiXCR anew, one entry per CDR3 protein. The repertoire holds around 900,000 distinct CDR3 sequences, around 26% seen once, with 17% in the top ten. The material sequenced was blood. These TCRs come from a woman older than 75 in good health.

This clonotype has at least ten counts. V and J are TRBV14 and TRBJ2-7; either TRBD1 or TRBD2 may supply D (5 bases each). Trimming left V 4 bases short and J 6 bases short, with 16 bases between. The germline V gene encodes CDR1 SGHDN and CDR2 FVKESK. The CDR3 spans 14 residues. The chain's CDR3 is CASSLHPGRSEQYF. CDR3 nucleotide sequence: TGTGCCAGCAGCCTACATCCGGGACGCTCCGAGCAGTACTTC.

In the case of this clonotype: A much larger clone differs by one base, so this may be a read error. The CDR3 DNA reads TGTGCCAGCAGCTTAGCATGGGGCACCCAACAGACCCAGTACTTC. It is translated as CASSLAWGTQQTQYF. The chain is built from TRBV11-2 and TRBJ2-7; D perhaps matches TRBD1 (5 bases). The closer fit of TRBJ2-5 to the DNA end suggests the J call may be wrong. Germline V lookup: CDR1 SGHAT, CDR2 FQNNGV. The length of the CDR3 is 15 residues.

This clonotype appeared many times. V usage is TRBV18 and J usage is TRBJ2-5; D remains unclear. V was clipped by 4 bases and J by 4 bases, with 10 bases between them. The CDR3 extends over 13 amino acids. The germline CDR1 and CDR2 sequences are KGHSH and LQKENI. CDR3 sequence: CASSRDERETQYF. Written as DNA, the CDR3 is TGTGCCAGCTCACGTGACGAGAGAGAGACCCAGTACTTC.

V gene TRBV6-2 or TRBV6-3 combines with J gene TRBJ1-2, with TRBD1 identical over 11 bases. The V gene's germline CDR1 is MNHEY and CDR2 SVGEGT. Trimming took 5 bases from V and 6 from J; bases not matched to a gene: 8. The CDR3 extends over 15 amino acids. CDR3 in amino acids: CASSKPGQGVNGYTF. Here the CDR3 DNA reads TGTGCCAGCAGTAAACCGGGACAGGGGGTTAATGGCTACACCTTC.

This clonotype was counted between two and nine times. This rearrangement joins TRBV20-1 to TRBJ1-2, with D hard to call. The germline gives CDR1 DFQATT, CDR2 SNEGSKA (reference sequence). CDR3 length: 12 residues. V was shortened by 3 bases and J by 2 bases, with 7 bases between the two germline ends. The CDR3 spells CSASGQNYGYTF. Written as DNA, the CDR3 is TGCAGTGCTAGCGGCCAAAACTATGGCTACACCTTC.

Ten or more counts support this clonotype. The chain links TRBV7-2 to TRBJ2-5; D remains ambiguous. The V gene lost 3 bases and the J gene lost 0 bases, with 8 bases spanning the gap. This CDR3 has 14 amino acids. CDR1 and CDR2 from the germline V gene are SGHTA and FQGNSA. The CDR3 region is CASSFRPYQETQYF. The CDR3 DNA follows: TGTGCCAGCAGCTTTCGGCCATACCAAGAGACCCAGTACTTC.

The V gene is TRBV21-1, the J gene TRBJ2-1; the table's D call, TRBD2, was not checked against the DNA. TRBV21-1 is assigned pseudogene status. There are 17 residues in the CDR3. The CDR3 sequence: CASSKGHGTSEYDEQFF. Here the CDR3 DNA reads TGTGCCAGCAGCAAAGGTCATGGGACTAGCGAGTACGATGAGCAGTTCTTC.

This clonotype showed up just a few times. The chain is built from TRBV9 and TRBJ1-1, with D unclear. The germline V and J ends were trimmed by 2 bases and 0 bases, with 5 bases remaining between them. The CDR3 is 13 residues long. Germline loops: CDR1 SGDLS, CDR2 YYNGEE. The DNA of the CDR3 is TGTGCCAGCAGCGTTTCGATGAACACTGAAGCTTTCTTT. Protein product: CASSVSMNTEAFF.

The chain uses TRBV6-2 or TRBV6-3 and TRBJ1-2; D ambiguous. Trimming removed 9 bases at V and 4 bases at J, with 12 bases between. The CDR3 runs 12 residues. The germline gives CDR1 MNHEY, CDR2 SVGEGT. CDR3 region: CASSGRAYGYTF. DNA for the CDR3: TGTGCCAGTTCCGGACGTGCCTATGGCTACACCTTC.

This clonotype was picked up many times. This chain uses TRBV7-9 with TRBJ1-2, with D possibly TRBD1 on 5 matching bases. The V end was cut by 4 bases, the J end by 6 bases, with 18 bases between. This CDR3 has 15 residues. CDR1 and CDR2 (germline): SEHNR, FQNEAQ (reference sequence). The CDR3 is CASSSGVGGLNGYTF. The CDR3 DNA reads as TGTGCCAGCAGCTCTGGTGTTGGGGGTTTAAATGGCTACACCTTC.